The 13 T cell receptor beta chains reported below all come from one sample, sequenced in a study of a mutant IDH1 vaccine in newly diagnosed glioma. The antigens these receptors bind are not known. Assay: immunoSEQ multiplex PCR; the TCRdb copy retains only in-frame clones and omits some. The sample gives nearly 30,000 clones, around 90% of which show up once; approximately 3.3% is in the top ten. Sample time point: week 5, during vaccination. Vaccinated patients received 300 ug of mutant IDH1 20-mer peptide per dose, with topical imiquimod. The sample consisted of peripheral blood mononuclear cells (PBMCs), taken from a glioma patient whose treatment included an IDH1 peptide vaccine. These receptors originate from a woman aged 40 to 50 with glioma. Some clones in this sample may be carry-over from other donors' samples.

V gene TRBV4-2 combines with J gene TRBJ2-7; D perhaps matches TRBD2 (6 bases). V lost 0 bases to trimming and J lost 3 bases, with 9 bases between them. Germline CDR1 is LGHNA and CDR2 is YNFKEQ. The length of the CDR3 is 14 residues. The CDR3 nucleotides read TGTGCCAGCAGCCAAGATGGAGGGATCTACGAGCAGTACTTC. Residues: CASSQDGGIYEQYF.

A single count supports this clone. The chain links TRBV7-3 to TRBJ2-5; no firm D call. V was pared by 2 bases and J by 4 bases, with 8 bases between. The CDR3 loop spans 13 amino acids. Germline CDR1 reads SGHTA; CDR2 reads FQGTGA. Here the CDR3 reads CASSLGVVETQYF. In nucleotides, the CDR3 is TGTGCCAGCAGCTTAGGAGTGGTAGAGACCCAGTACTTC.

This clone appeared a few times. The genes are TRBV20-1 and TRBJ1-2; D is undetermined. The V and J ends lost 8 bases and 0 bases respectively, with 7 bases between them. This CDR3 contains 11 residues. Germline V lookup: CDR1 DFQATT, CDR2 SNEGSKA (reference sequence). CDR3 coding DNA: TGCAGTCGGGCGTCTAACTATGGCTACACCTTC. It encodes CSRASNYGYTF.

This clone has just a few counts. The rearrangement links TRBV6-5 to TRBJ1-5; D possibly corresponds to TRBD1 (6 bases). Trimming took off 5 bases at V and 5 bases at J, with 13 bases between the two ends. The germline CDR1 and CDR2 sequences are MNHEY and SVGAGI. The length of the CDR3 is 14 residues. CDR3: CASSPYRADQPQHF. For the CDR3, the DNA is TGTGCCAGCAGTCCATACAGGGCAGATCAGCCCCAGCATTTT.

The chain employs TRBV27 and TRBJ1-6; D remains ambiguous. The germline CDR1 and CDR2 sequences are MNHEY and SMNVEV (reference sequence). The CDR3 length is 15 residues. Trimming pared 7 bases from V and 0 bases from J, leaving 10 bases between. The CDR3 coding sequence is TGTGCCAGCAATCGGCTGAGCTCCTATAATTCACCCCTCCACTTT. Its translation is CASNRLSSYNSPLHF.

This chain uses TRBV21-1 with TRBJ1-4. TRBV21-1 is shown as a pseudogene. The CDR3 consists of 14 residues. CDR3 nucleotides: TGTGCCAGCAGCCAGAGAGCAACTAATGAAAAACTGTTTTTT. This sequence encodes CASSQRATNEKLFF.

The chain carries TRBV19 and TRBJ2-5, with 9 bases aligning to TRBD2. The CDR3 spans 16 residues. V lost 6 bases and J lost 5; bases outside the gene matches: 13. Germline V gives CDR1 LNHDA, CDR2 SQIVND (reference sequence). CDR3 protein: CASRASIAGVGETQYF. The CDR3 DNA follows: TGTGCCAGTAGAGCCTCGATAGCGGGAGTAGGGGAGACCCAGTACTTC.

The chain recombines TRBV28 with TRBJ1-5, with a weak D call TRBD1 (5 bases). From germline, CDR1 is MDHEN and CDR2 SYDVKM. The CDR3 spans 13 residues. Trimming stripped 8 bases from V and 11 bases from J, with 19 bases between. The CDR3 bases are TGTGCCAGCCAGGGCGGGGACGGGTGGGCCCAGCATTTT. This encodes CASQGGDGWAQHF. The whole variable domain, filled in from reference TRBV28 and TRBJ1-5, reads DVKVTQSSRYLVKRTGEKVFLECVQDMDHENMFWYRQDPGLGLRLIYFSYDVKMKEKGDIPEGYSVSREKKERFSLILESASTNQTSMYLCASQGGDGWAQHFGDGTRLSIL.

The CDR3 region is CASSEVNSGANVLTF. In nucleotides, the CDR3 is TGTGCCAGCAGTGAAGTGAACTCTGGGGCCAACGTCCTGACTTTC. The chain uses TRBV6-1 and TRBJ2-6, with D unresolved. V lost 1 base to trimming and J lost 0 bases, with 4 bases between them. The CDR3 covers 15 residues. Germline values: CDR1 MNHNS, CDR2 SASEGT.

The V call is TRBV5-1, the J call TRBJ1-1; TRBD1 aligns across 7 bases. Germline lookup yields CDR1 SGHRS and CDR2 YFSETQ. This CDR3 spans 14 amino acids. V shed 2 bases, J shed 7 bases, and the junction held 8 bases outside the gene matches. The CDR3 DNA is TGCGCCAGCAGCTTCGGGACAGCAAGCAATGAAGCTTTCTTT. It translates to CASSFGTASNEAFF.

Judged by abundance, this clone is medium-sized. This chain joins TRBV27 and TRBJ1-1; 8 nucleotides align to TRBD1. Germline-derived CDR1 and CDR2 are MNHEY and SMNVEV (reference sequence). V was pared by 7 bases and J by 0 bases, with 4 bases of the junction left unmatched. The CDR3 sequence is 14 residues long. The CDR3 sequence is CASIRTGLNTEAFF. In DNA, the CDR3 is TGTGCCAGCATCCGGACAGGGCTGAACACTGAAGCTTTCTTT.

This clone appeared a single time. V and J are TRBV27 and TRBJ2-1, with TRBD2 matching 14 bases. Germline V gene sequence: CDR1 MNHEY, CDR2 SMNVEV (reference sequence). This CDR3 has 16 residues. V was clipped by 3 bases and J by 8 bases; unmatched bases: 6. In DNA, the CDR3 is TGTGCCAGCAGTTTGGGACTAGCGGGAGAACGGGATGAGCAGTTCTTC. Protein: CASSLGLAGERDEQFF.

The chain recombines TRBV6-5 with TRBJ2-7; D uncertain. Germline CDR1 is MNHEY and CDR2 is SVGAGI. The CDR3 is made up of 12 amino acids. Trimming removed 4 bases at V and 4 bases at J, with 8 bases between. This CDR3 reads CASSSSRYEQYF. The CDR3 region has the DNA TGTGCCAGCAGTTCTAGTAGGTACGAGCAGTACTTC.